The 27 T cell receptor beta chains reported below all come from one sample, sequenced in a study of blood T cell repertoires in COVID-19. TCRdb's copy holds only in-frame clones and misses some; the assay was immunoSEQ multiplex PCR. The sample has over 250,000 clones; approximately 89% are singletons. Sequenced input: PBMCs or T cells enriched from blood (not recorded which). The receptors were sampled from a woman aged 18-29 years who had recovered from COVID-19.

The chain combines TRBV28 with TRBJ2-7; 11 nucleotides line up with TRBD2. This CDR3 contains 15 residues. The V and J ends lost 6 bases and 5 bases, in that order; junction bases with no gene match: 9. Looked up from germline, CDR1 is MDHEN and CDR2 is SYDVKM. CDR3 in DNA: TGTGCCAGCAGCGACCCTAGCGGGAGGAGGAACGAGCAGTACTTC. Translation: CASSDPSGRRNEQYF.

V usage is TRBV28 and J usage is TRBJ1-4; a weak D match, TRBD1 (5 bases). Trimming shortened V by 6 bases and J by 4 bases, and 15 bases separated the two germline ends. Germline V gene sequence: CDR1 MDHEN, CDR2 SYDVKM. The CDR3 is made up of 15 amino acids. The CDR3 reads CASRPSWGGNEKLFF. The CDR3, as DNA: TGTGCCAGCAGGCCCTCGTGGGGGGGTAATGAAAAACTGTTTTTT.

Only a few counts were recorded for this clone. This chain uses TRBV5-4 with TRBJ2-2; TRBD1 aligns across 9 bases. The V segment lost 5 bases and the J segment 7 bases; nucleotides outside the gene matches: 9. This CDR3 comprises 15 residues. Germline assignment: CDR1 SGHNT and CDR2 YYREEE (reference sequence). This CDR3 reads CASRSGTGQSGELFF. DNA of the CDR3: TGTGCCAGCAGGTCCGGGACAGGGCAAAGCGGGGAGCTGTTTTTT.

This sequence joins TRBV5-4 and TRBJ1-2; a weak D match, TRBD1 (5 bases). The V end lost 1 base, the J end lost 8 bases, and 12 bases lay between the germline ends. The CDR3 totals 13 residues. Germline V lookup: CDR1 SGHNT, CDR2 YYREEE (reference sequence). The CDR3 DNA reads as TGTGCCAGCAGCTTGATCGGGGGAGAAGGCTACACCTTC. Protein sequence: CASSLIGGEGYTF.

This clone was seen only a few times. This rearrangement joins TRBV4-3 to TRBJ2-1, with a weak D call TRBD2 (6 bases). The germline V gene encodes CDR1 LGHNA and CDR2 YSLEER. V lost 0 bases, J lost 7 bases, and 13 bases lay in between. This CDR3 is 15 amino acids long. In nucleotides, the CDR3 is TGCGCCAGCAGCCAAGATTTGGAGGGCGGGAATGAGCAGTTCTTC. Translated: CASSQDLEGGNEQFF.

This chain connects TRBV27 to TRBJ2-7, with a weak D call TRBD1 (5 bases). Deletions cut 5 bases from V and 1 base from J, with 9 bases between. CDR3 length: 13 amino acids. Per the germline V gene, CDR1 is MNHEY and CDR2 is SMNVEV (reference sequence). The CDR3 DNA reads as TGTGCCAGCAGTCCACAGGTGTCCTACGAGCAGTACTTC. It yields the protein CASSPQVSYEQYF.

The chain combines TRBV5-8 with TRBJ2-1, with TRBD1 matching over 9 bases. The CDR3 extends over 19 amino acids. V was pared by 2 bases and J by 0 bases, with 12 bases of the junction left unmatched. Germline lookup yields CDR1 SGHTS and CDR2 YDEGEE. In DNA, the CDR3 is TGTGCCAGCAGCTTCCGGGACAGGGTCTTTGGGTTCTCCTACAATGAGCAGTTCTTC. Translated: CASSFRDRVFGFSYNEQFF. The whole variable domain, remainder taken from reference TRBV5-8 and TRBJ2-1, is EAGVTQSPTHLIKTRGQQATLRCSPISGHTSVYWYQQALGLGLQFLLWYDEGEERNRGNFPPRFSGRQFPNYSSELNVNALELEDSALYLCASSFRDRVFGFSYNEQFFGPGTRLTVL.

The rearrangement uses TRBV5-1 and TRBJ2-4; D not certain. Trimming took 2 bases from V and 9 from J, leaving 15 bases between them. The length of the CDR3 is 14 residues. Germline CDR1 reads SGHRS; CDR2 reads YFSETQ. The CDR3 DNA is TGCGCCAGCAGCTTAGGTGAGGCAAGAGGCATTCAGTACTTC. Protein sequence: CASSLGEARGIQYF.

The V call is TRBV3-1 (or the pseudogene TRBV3-2), the J call TRBJ2-1; 12 positions match TRBD2. Looked up from germline, CDR1 is LGHDT and CDR2 is YNNKEL (reference sequence). This CDR3 comprises 17 residues. V gave up 1 base and J gave up 7 bases; unmatched junction bases: 8. In nucleotides, the CDR3 is TGTGCCAGCAGCCAAGCTAGCGGGGGGGCTATTAGGAATGAGCAGTTCTTC. It yields the protein CASSQASGGAIRNEQFF.

The chain joins TRBV21-1 to TRBJ2-5; TRBD2, the D gene given by the table, was not confirmed from the DNA. TRBV21-1 is a known pseudogene. The CDR3 has 16 residues. The CDR3 spells CASSKTRSERGETQYF. In DNA, the CDR3 is TGTGCCAGCAGCAAAACCCGGAGTGAGCGAGGAGAGACCCAGTACTTC.

The chain joins TRBV12-5 to TRBJ1-2, with a tentative D call TRBD1 (6 bases). CDR1 is LGHNT, CDR2 FRNRAP, per germline. This CDR3 contains 13 residues. V was clipped by 0 bases and J by 7 bases, with 9 bases between them. CDR3 sequence: CASGLVQGSGYTF. The CDR3 region has the DNA TGTGCTAGTGGTTTGGTACAGGGCAGTGGCTACACCTTC.

The chain carries TRBV28 and TRBJ2-7; 9 bases are shared with TRBD1. The CDR3 extends over 14 amino acids. The germline V gene has CDR1 MDHEN and CDR2 SYDVKM. With 8 bases clipped from V and 2 bases from J, the junction kept 7 bases outside the gene matches. CDR3 sequence (DNA): TGTGCCAGCCACACACAGGGGGCCGCCTACGAGCAGTACTTC. Residues: CASHTQGAAYEQYF.

V gene TRBV27 combines with J gene TRBJ1-2; 7 nucleotides match TRBD1. V lost 5 bases and J lost 0; bases outside the gene matches: 6. Germline loops: CDR1 MNHEY, CDR2 SMNVEV (reference sequence). The CDR3 extends over 15 amino acids. CDR3 sequence: CASSTGELSNYGYTF. The CDR3 region has the DNA TGTGCCAGCAGTACAGGGGAACTTTCTAACTATGGCTACACCTTC.

The rearrangement uses TRBV27 and TRBJ2-1, with 7 bases aligning to TRBD1. After removal of 6 bases from V and 4 bases from J, the junction contained 9 bases not matched to a gene. The length of the CDR3 is 15 residues. Per the germline V gene, CDR1 is MNHEY and CDR2 is SMNVEV (reference sequence). The CDR3 nucleotides read TGTGCCAGCAGCCTCCGGGACAGTGCATACAATGAGCAGTTCTTC. Its translation: CASSLRDSAYNEQFF.

V gene TRBV5-1 combines with J gene TRBJ2-2; 10 bases match TRBD2. The V and J ends lost 0 bases and 4 bases, in that order; junction bases with no gene match: 3. This CDR3 has 16 residues. Germline-derived CDR1 and CDR2 are SGHRS and YFSETQ. This CDR3 is CASSLEAGGGTGELFF. CDR3 sequence (DNA): TGCGCCAGCAGCTTGGAAGCGGGAGGGGGCACCGGGGAGCTGTTTTTT.

This CDR3 reads CASSLLQINTEAFF. The CDR3 coding sequence is TGCGCCAGCAGCCTCCTCCAGATAAACACTGAAGCTTTCTTT. The rearrangement uses TRBV5-1 and TRBJ1-1; D not certain. V was shortened by 4 bases and J by 2 bases, with 12 bases between the two germline ends. Germline-derived CDR1 and CDR2 are SGHRS and YFSETQ. This CDR3 comprises 14 residues.

The chain has TRBV15 and TRBJ2-1, with TRBD2 matching over 11 bases. V trimming: 3 bases; J trimming: 7 bases; junction bases outside the gene matches: 8. This CDR3 region has 16 residues. Per germline, CDR1 LNHNV and CDR2 YYDKDF (reference sequence). The CDR3 spells CATSRDSGLAANEQFF. CDR3 nucleotide sequence: TGTGCCACCAGCAGGGACTCGGGACTAGCGGCGAATGAGCAGTTCTTC.

V gene TRBV27 combines with J gene TRBJ2-2, with 12 bases that match TRBD1. V gave up 3 bases and J gave up 6 bases; unmatched junction bases: 11. Germline CDR1 MNHEY, CDR2 SMNVEV (reference sequence). This CDR3 is 18 amino acids long. In nucleotides, the CDR3 is TGTGCCAGCAGTTTTTCTACACCGGGACAGGGGGCGCCCGGGGAGCTGTTTTTT. Encoded protein: CASSFSTPGQGAPGELFF.

This rearrangement joins TRBV11-2 to TRBJ2-7, with 9 bases fitting TRBD1. CDR3 size: 16 residues. With 6 bases clipped from V and 2 bases from J, the junction kept 11 bases outside the gene matches. CDR1 SGHAT and CDR2 FQNNGV come from the germline V gene. Written as DNA, the CDR3 is TGTGCCAGCAGGCCAAAGGGACAGGGATTTACCTACGAGCAGTACTTC. The encoded protein is CASRPKGQGFTYEQYF.

The rearrangement uses TRBV5-1 and TRBJ2-5; perhaps TRBD2 as D (6 bases). The CDR3 runs 12 residues. Between the trimmed V and J ends, which lost 4 bases and 5 bases, there was a span of 9 bases. Per germline, CDR1 SGHRS and CDR2 YFSETQ. The CDR3 bases are TGCGCCAGCAGCCCGGAGGGGGAGACCCAGTACTTC. Its protein product is CASSPEGETQYF.

The table lists this clone with a count of one. The genes are TRBV2 and TRBJ2-3; 12 bases fit TRBD2. Trimming cost V 3 bases and J 2 bases; bases outside gene matches: 9. The germline V gene has CDR1 SNHLY and CDR2 FYNNEI. The CDR3 is 18 residues long. The DNA of the CDR3 is TGTGCCAGCAGTGATAGGGGACTAGCGGGTTCTTCCACAGATACGCAGTATTTT. It translates to CASSDRGLAGSSTDTQYF.

The rearrangement links TRBV5-1 to TRBJ2-2, with TRBD2 matching over 12 bases. V lost 4 bases, J lost 6 bases, and 10 bases stayed unmatched. Per the germline V gene, CDR1 is SGHRS and CDR2 is YFSETQ. The CDR3 has 17 amino acids. The DNA for the CDR3 is TGCGCCAGCAGCACCTCGTTGGGACTAGCGGGCGCCGGGGAGCTGTTTTTT. Its protein product is CASSTSLGLAGAGELFF.

This chain uses TRBV19 with TRBJ2-1, with 10 positions matching TRBD2. This CDR3 has 15 amino acids. Per the germline V gene, CDR1 is LNHDA and CDR2 is SQIVND (reference sequence). J lost 8 bases, V lost 5 bases, and 9 bases had no gene match. CDR3 coding DNA: TGTGCCAGTAGTTTAGGGGCTAGCGGGAGTGATGAGCAGTTCTTC. It specifies CASSLGASGSDEQFF.

The chain joins TRBV6-5 to TRBJ2-7; 8 positions match TRBD2. Losses at the gene ends were 5 bases for V and 4 bases for J; bases not matched to a gene: 7. Germline values: CDR1 MNHEY, CDR2 SVGAGI. CDR3 length: 14 amino acids. The chain's CDR3 is CASSPSGSAYEQYF. CDR3 coding DNA: TGTGCCAGCAGTCCAAGCGGGAGTGCTTACGAGCAGTACTTC.

The V call is TRBV27, the J call TRBJ2-5, with 9 bases matching TRBD2. V lost 2 bases to trimming and J lost 5 bases; unmatched junction nucleotides: 6. The germline V gene encodes CDR1 MNHEY and CDR2 SMNVEV (reference sequence). CDR3 length equals 15 residues. The CDR3 region is CASSLNSGSPETQYF. In DNA form, the CDR3 reads TGTGCCAGCAGTTTAAATAGCGGGAGCCCGGAGACCCAGTACTTC.

The CDR3 spells CASSQKRDQETQYF. Written as DNA, the CDR3 is TGTGCCAGCAGCCAGAAGCGGGACCAAGAGACCCAGTACTTC. V gene TRBV5-4 combines with J gene TRBJ2-5, with a tentative D call TRBD2 (6 bases). V lost 4 bases and J lost 0, with 10 bases in between. The CDR3 sequence is 14 residues long. Germline V gene sequence: CDR1 SGHNT, CDR2 YYREEE (reference sequence).

The chain joins TRBV10-3 to TRBJ2-1; D gene uncertain. CDR1 and CDR2 from the germline V gene are ENHRY and SYGVKD. CDR3 size: 16 residues. V lost 2 bases and J 0 bases, leaving 11 bases between the germline ends. CDR3 amino acids: CAISEPSAGSYNEQFF. The DNA of the CDR3 is TGTGCCATCAGTGAGCCCTCAGCAGGCTCCTACAATGAGCAGTTCTTC.